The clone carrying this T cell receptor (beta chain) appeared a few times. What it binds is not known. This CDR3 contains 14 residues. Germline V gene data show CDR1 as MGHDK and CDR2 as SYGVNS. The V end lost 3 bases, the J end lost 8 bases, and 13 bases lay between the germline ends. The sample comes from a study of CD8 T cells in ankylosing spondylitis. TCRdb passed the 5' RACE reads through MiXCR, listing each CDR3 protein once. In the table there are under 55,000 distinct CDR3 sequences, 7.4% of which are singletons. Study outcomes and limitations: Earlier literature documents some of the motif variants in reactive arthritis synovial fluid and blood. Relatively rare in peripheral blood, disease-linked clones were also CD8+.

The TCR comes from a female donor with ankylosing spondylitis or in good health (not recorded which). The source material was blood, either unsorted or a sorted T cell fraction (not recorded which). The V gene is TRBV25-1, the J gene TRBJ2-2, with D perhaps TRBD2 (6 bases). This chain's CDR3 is CASSDGAGRGELFF. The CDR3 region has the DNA TGTGCCAGCAGTGATGGGGCAGGGAGGGGGGAGCTGTTTTTT.